This TCR beta chain was identified during a study of human T cells and chemical hapten exposure. Indicated time point: pre-sensitization, week 0. Described treatment: therapeutic diphenylcyclopropenone sensitization with weekly scalp DPC. One entry per CDR3 protein results from TCRdb running MiXCR on the RACE reads. The sample consists of about 260,000 distinct CDR3 sequences, about 9% of them appearing once. This clonotype has only a few counts. Source: whole blood, taken in connection with sensitization to the hapten diphenylcyclopropenone (DPC). The sequence came from a woman aged 40 to 49 with alopecia areata. Some clones in this sample may be carry-over from other donors' samples.

CDR3 nucleotide sequence: TGCGCCAGCACTCGGGGATTCGACTCACCCCTCCACTTT. Amino acid sequence: CASTRGFDSPLHF. The chain carries TRBV5-1 and TRBJ1-6; no reliable D call. Looked up from germline, CDR1 is SGHRS and CDR2 is YFSETQ. V lost 6 bases and J lost 10, with 14 bases in between. This CDR3 region has 13 residues.